A single sample gave rise to the 23 T cell receptor beta chains below, sequenced in a study of vaccination and CD4 T cells after COVID-19. Documented treatment: roughly nine-day PBMC culture with coronavirus spike peptide pools or control peptides (ViraFEST assay). With the Oncomine TCR Beta short-read assay, DNA from cultured CD4+ T cells was sequenced. TCRdb called the PCR reads again in MiXCR, with one record for every CDR3 protein. The sample holds fewer than 15,000 distinct CDR3 sequences, about half seen once. Their cognate antigens are unknown. Input material: CD4+ T cells from blood, cultured in vitro. The receptor set was obtained from a human donor who had recovered from COVID-19.

This clonotype was detected a few times. The V and J genes are TRBV10-3 and TRBJ1-2, with 9 bases lining up with TRBD1. Germline-derived CDR1 and CDR2 are ENHRY and SYGVKD. Losses at the gene ends were 11 bases for V and 0 bases for J; bases not matched to a gene: 10. The CDR3 loop spans 15 amino acids. The chain's CDR3 is CAAEGQGQPNYGYTF. The CDR3, as DNA: TGTGCCGCCGAGGGACAGGGACAACCTAACTATGGCTACACCTTC.

V is TRBV19 and J is TRBJ2-5; D perhaps matches TRBD2 (7 bases). The CDR3 runs 13 residues. With 6 bases removed from V and 2 bases from J, the gap between germline ends came to 10 bases. The germline gives CDR1 LNHDA, CDR2 SQIVND (reference sequence). CDR3 coding DNA: TGTGCCAGTAGAGGGGGGGCACAAGAGACCCAGTACTTC. Amino acid sequence: CASRGGAQETQYF.

The V gene is TRBV14, the J gene TRBJ1-6; D is ambiguous. Trimming removed 1 base from V and 7 bases from J, with 14 bases in between. The V gene's germline CDR1 is SGHDN and CDR2 FVKESK. This CDR3 is 16 amino acids long. CDR3 protein: CASSQVEGFGNSPLHF. The CDR3, as DNA: TGTGCCAGCAGCCAAGTCGAGGGTTTTGGAAATTCACCCCTCCACTTT. Full variable domain (rest looked up from reference TRBV14 and TRBJ1-6): EAGVTQFPSHSVIEKGQTVTLRCDPISGHDNLYWYRRVMGKEIKFLLHFVKESKQDESGMPNNRFLAERTGGTYSTLKVQPAELEDSGVYFCASSQVEGFGNSPLHFGNGTRLTVT.

This clonotype is termed medium-sized. The chain combines TRBV19 with TRBJ1-5; the D gene is possibly TRBD1 (5 bases). The CDR3 runs 12 residues. Germline CDR1 LNHDA, CDR2 SQIVND (reference sequence). Trimming stripped 6 bases from V and 6 bases from J, with 9 bases between. The CDR3 DNA is TGTGCCAGTAGAGGGGACTCTCAGCCCCAGCATTTT. It encodes CASRGDSQPQHF.

This clonotype was picked up a small number of times. J is TRBJ1-5 and V is TRBV6-2 or TRBV6-3; TRBD1 might be the D (5 bases). CDR1 and CDR2 from the germline V gene are MNHEY and SVGEGT. The CDR3 spans 17 residues. V was cut by 9 bases and J by 2 bases, with 23 bases left in between. The CDR3 DNA reads TGTGCCAGTCGACTGGGACGTAGGGGAGTTGGCAATCAGCCCCAGCATTTT. Protein: CASRLGRRGVGNQPQHF.

This chain links TRBV20-1 with TRBJ1-2, with D possibly being TRBD1 (6 bases). The CDR3 loop spans 14 amino acids. The V gene's germline CDR1 is DFQATT and CDR2 SNEGSKA (reference sequence). Trimming shortened V by 0 bases and J by 8 bases, and 16 bases separated the two germline ends. The CDR3 region is CSARDPRRGRGYTF. CDR3 coding DNA: TGCAGTGCTAGAGATCCTCGCAGGGGTAGGGGCTACACCTTC.

The rearrangement links TRBV7-4 to TRBJ2-7; D not certain. This CDR3 is 12 amino acids long. Deletions cut 3 bases from V and 5 bases from J, with 8 bases between. Germline V gene data show CDR1 as SGHVT and CDR2 as SQSDAQ. Here the CDR3 reads CASSFLGNEQYF. The CDR3, as DNA: TGTGCCAGCAGCTTTTTGGGAAACGAGCAGTACTTC.

This clonotype was seen a handful of times. V and J are TRBV27 and TRBJ1-6; D perhaps matches TRBD1 (6 bases). Trimming stripped 1 base from V and 7 bases from J, with 11 bases between. Germline lookup yields CDR1 MNHEY and CDR2 SMNVEV (reference sequence). This CDR3 comprises 15 residues. DNA for the CDR3: TGTGCCAGCAGTTTATGGGGGGCTACGAATTCACCCCTCCACTTT. This gives the protein CASSLWGATNSPLHF.

The V call is TRBV29-1, the J call TRBJ1-2, with D perhaps matching TRBD1 (5 bases). V dropped 0 bases and J dropped 8 bases, with 10 bases sitting between them. Germline V lookup: CDR1 SQVTM, CDR2 ANQGSEA. The CDR3 contains 12 residues. The chain's CDR3 is CSVEEWGDGYTF. The CDR3 region has the DNA TGCAGCGTTGAAGAGTGGGGGGACGGCTACACCTTC.

This clonotype was found a few times. This chain joins TRBV19 and TRBJ2-5; the D gene is possibly TRBD1 (6 bases). Per germline, CDR1 LNHDA and CDR2 SQIVND (reference sequence). This CDR3 comprises 16 residues. V was clipped by 1 base and J by 4 bases, with 16 bases between them. The DNA for the CDR3 is TGTGCCAGTAGTATAGGGGGGCAGGTAGGTGGAGAGACCCAGTACTTC. The encoded protein is CASSIGGQVGGETQYF.

This clonotype was detected once. V is TRBV28 and J is TRBJ1-2; D might be TRBD1 (6 bases). The CDR3 is 14 amino acids. V lost 6 bases and J lost 0, with 11 bases in between. CDR1 is MDHEN, CDR2 SYDVKM, per germline. This CDR3 is CASRPQGTNYGYTF. CDR3 in DNA: TGTGCCAGCAGGCCACAGGGTACTAACTATGGCTACACCTTC.

The chain carries TRBV5-1 and TRBJ1-1, with D tentatively TRBD1 (6 bases). The germline gives CDR1 SGHRS, CDR2 YFSETQ. The CDR3 spans 18 residues. V shed 0 bases and J shed 4 bases, with 22 bases lying between them. The CDR3 loop reads CASSLGPVQGPSGTEAFF. The CDR3 DNA follows: TGCGCCAGCAGCTTGGGCCCGGTGCAGGGGCCTTCGGGCACTGAAGCTTTCTTT. The variable domain in full, with the rest retrieved from reference TRBV5-1 and TRBJ1-1, is KAGVTQTPRYLIKTRGQQVTLSCSPISGHRSVSWYQQTPGQGLQFLFEYFSETQRNKGNFPGRFSGRQFSNSRSEMNVSTLELGDSALYLCASSLGPVQGPSGTEAFFGQGTRLTVV.

The rearrangement joins TRBV4-2 to TRBJ2-1; 8 nucleotides agree with TRBD2. The length of the CDR3 is 19 residues. After removal of 0 bases from V and 2 bases from J, the junction contained 12 bases not matched to a gene. CDR1 and CDR2 from the germline V gene are LGHNA and YNFKEQ. The chain's CDR3 is CASSQDLGSGKEAYNEQFF. The CDR3 nucleotides read TGTGCCAGCAGCCAAGATCTTGGTAGCGGGAAGGAGGCCTACAATGAGCAGTTCTTC.

The chain is built from TRBV6-1 and TRBJ2-7; possible D gene TRBD1, 6 bases. The CDR3 loop spans 14 amino acids. V lost 6 bases, J lost 3 bases, and 15 bases lay in between. In germline, CDR1 is MNHNS, CDR2 SASEGT. This chain's CDR3 is CASSASDSLYEQYF. CDR3 nucleotide sequence: TGTGCCAGCAGCGCCTCGGACAGCCTCTACGAGCAGTACTTC.

This clonotype has a single count. The chain is built from TRBV19 and TRBJ2-1; TRBD2 matches at 13 bases. The CDR3 extends over 14 amino acids. Trimming cost V 6 bases and J 9 bases; bases outside gene matches: 5. The germline CDR1 and CDR2 sequences are LNHDA and SQIVND (reference sequence). In DNA, the CDR3 is TGTGCCAGTAGCGGGACTAGCGGGAACTTTGAGCAGTTCTTC. Translation: CASSGTSGNFEQFF.

V and J are TRBV10-3 and TRBJ1-6; possible D gene TRBD1, 5 bases. CDR3 length: 14 residues. The V end was cut by 5 bases, the J end by 9 bases, with 14 bases between. Germline V lookup: CDR1 ENHRY, CDR2 SYGVKD. This CDR3 is CAISYDGGGSPLHF. In DNA, the CDR3 is TGTGCCATCAGTTACGACGGGGGTGGTTCACCCCTCCACTTT.

The chain links TRBV10-3 to TRBJ2-2, with D perhaps matching TRBD2 (6 bases). CDR1 is ENHRY, CDR2 SYGVKD, per germline. The germline V and J ends were trimmed by 4 bases and 0 bases, with 15 bases remaining between them. The CDR3 sequence is 17 residues long. The CDR3 spells CAISGSSGTPNTGELFF. DNA for the CDR3: TGTGCCATCAGTGGCTCCTCGGGGACTCCGAACACCGGGGAGCTGTTTTTT.

The V call is TRBV7-8, the J call TRBJ1-5, with D possibly matching TRBD1 (6 bases). CDR1 SGHVS and CDR2 FQNEAQ come from the germline V gene. This CDR3 is 15 amino acids long. V lost 2 bases, J lost 2 bases, and 10 bases lay in between. CDR3 coding DNA: TGTGCCAGCAGCTTAACCAACAGGGGCAATCAGCCCCAGCATTTT. This encodes CASSLTNRGNQPQHF.

This clonotype has a single count. The chain links TRBV2 to TRBJ2-1; D is perhaps TRBD2 (5 bases). Near its end, the DNA agrees better with TRBJ2-7, so the J call may be wrong. The CDR3 has 14 residues. Germline CDR1 is SNHLY and CDR2 is FYNNEI. The DNA of the CDR3 is TGTGCCAGCAGTGACGGACTTCGGTCCTACGAGCAGTACTTC. Amino acid sequence: CASSDGLRSYEQYF.

This chain connects TRBV11-2 to TRBJ2-2, with 10 bases lining up with TRBD1. The CDR3 is 14 residues long. The J segment lost 6 bases and the V segment lost 6 bases, leaving 4 bases of the junction unmatched. Per the germline V gene, CDR1 is SGHAT and CDR2 is FQNNGV. The CDR3 loop is CASSPDRGAGELFF. In DNA form, the CDR3 reads TGTGCCAGCAGTCCGGACAGGGGGGCCGGGGAGCTGTTTTTT.

This clonotype has a single count. The chain is built from TRBV19 and TRBJ2-7, with TRBD1 matching over 8 bases. The CDR3 is 15 amino acids. Germline V CDR1 and CDR2: LNHDA, SQIVND (reference sequence). The trim removed 4 bases at V and 5 bases at J, leaving 10 bases unmatched. The CDR3 region is CASSTTRDRRHEQYF. The CDR3 nucleotides are TGTGCCAGTAGTACGACCCGGGACAGGAGGCACGAGCAGTACTTC.

The chain is built from TRBV10-3 and TRBJ2-1; 7 bases map to TRBD2. The CDR3 runs 14 residues. V was pared by 10 bases and J by 2 bases, with 8 bases of the junction left unmatched. Looked up from germline, CDR1 is ENHRY and CDR2 is SYGVKD. As DNA, the CDR3 is TGTGCCACCACGGCGGGAGTTACCTACAATGAGCAGTTCTTC. It translates to CATTAGVTYNEQFF.

The genes are TRBV18 and TRBJ2-5; 9 positions agree with TRBD2. CDR3 length equals 20 residues. Germline V gene lookup returns CDR1 KGHSH and CDR2 LQKENI. Losses at the gene ends were 3 bases for V and 0 bases for J; bases not matched to a gene: 17. The CDR3 reads CASSPLLEVAGAPYQETQYF. For the CDR3, the DNA is TGTGCCAGCTCACCGCTACTTGAGGTAGCGGGGGCCCCGTACCAAGAGACCCAGTACTTC.